Listed below are T cell receptor beta chains from one sample, sequenced in a study of blood T cell repertoires in COVID-19. This table comes from immunoSEQ multiplex PCR, and its TCRdb copy is limited to in-frame clones, with some not included. The sample includes approximately 500,000 clones, over 75% of them seen just once. The sample taken for sequencing was PBMCs or T cells enriched from blood (not recorded which). All receptors derive from a woman aged 40 to 50 who had recovered from COVID-19. CDR3s include the opening cysteine and the closing phenylalanine or tryptophan. Each record gives: D gene, J gene, V gene, clone size, CDR3 protein, CDR3 DNA. D genes are given only for firm matches. Clone size is shown for a subset of rows, as once, few, many or a class of expanded clone.

-,TRBJ1-1,TRBV6-5,-,CASSPYRSMNTEAFF,TGTGCCAGCAGTCCATACAGGAGCATGAACACTGAAGCTTTCTTT
TRBD2,TRBJ2-5,TRBV7-2,-,CASSLPDTGGTQYF,TGTGCCAGCAGCTTACCGGACACGGGAGGGACCCAGTACTTC
-,TRBJ1-5,TRBV6-2/TRBV6-3,-,CASSYYYNQPQHF,TGTGCCAGCAGTTACTATTACAATCAGCCCCAGCATTTT
-,TRBJ2-7,TRBV21-1,-,CASSAPGQGSPYEQYF,TGTGCCAGCAGCGCGCCGGGACAGGGGTCCCCCTACGAGCAGTACTTC
TRBD2,TRBJ2-1,TRBV7-2,-,CASRAGTSGRYNEQFF,TGTGCCAGCAGAGCCGGGACTAGCGGGAGGTACAATGAGCAGTTCTTC
-,TRBJ1-1,TRBV29-1,-,CSVEGPSRGNTEAFF,TGCAGCGTTGAAGGACCAAGTAGGGGAAACACTGAAGCTTTCTTT
TRBD1,TRBJ2-2,TRBV11-2,-,CASSFRQGANGELFF,TGTGCCAGCAGCTTCCGGCAGGGGGCAAACGGGGAGCTGTTTTTT
-,TRBJ1-1,TRBV6-5,-,CASSYFTGSGTEAFF,TGTGCCAGCAGTTACTTCACAGGGTCGGGCACTGAAGCTTTCTTT
TRBD2,TRBJ2-1,TRBV9,-,CASSVGLAGAGPPYNEQFF,TGTGCCAGCAGCGTGGGACTAGCGGGAGCGGGCCCCCCTTACAATGAGCAGTTCTTC
-,TRBJ2-1,TRBV30,-,CAWKLAWNEQFF,TGTGCCTGGAAACTAGCCTGGAATGAGCAGTTCTTC
-,TRBJ2-7,TRBV29-1,-,CSVELRTRRGEQYF,TGCAGCGTTGAGTTAAGGACGCGGCGGGGTGAGCAGTACTTC
TRBD2,TRBJ2-3,TRBV7-2,-,CASSFLSAGGRTDTQYF,TGTGCCAGCAGCTTTCTTTCAGCGGGAGGCCGCACAGATACGCAGTATTTT
TRBD1,TRBJ1-2,TRBV27,-,CASSLGTGLSYGYTF,TGTGCCAGCAGTCTCGGGACAGGGCTTTCCTATGGCTACACCTTC
TRBD2,TRBJ2-3,TRBV9,-,CASSQLAGGRTDTQYF,TGTGCCAGCAGCCAACTAGCGGGAGGCCGCACAGATACGCAGTATTTT
TRBD2,TRBJ2-7,TRBV9,-,CASSVGGSGSIYEQYF,TGTGCCAGCAGCGTAGGGGGTAGCGGGAGTATCTACGAGCAGTACTTC
TRBD2,TRBJ2-3,TRBV4-3,-,CASSQDRAGGGDTQYF,TGCGCCAGCAGCCAAGATAGAGCGGGAGGGGGAGATACGCAGTATTTT
TRBD1,TRBJ1-2,TRBV7-2,-,CASSRPGQGLNSGGYTF,TGTGCCAGCAGTCGACCGGGACAGGGACTTAATTCGGGTGGCTACACCTTC
-,TRBJ1-5,TRBV4-1,-,CASSQDSRGNQPQHF,TGCGCCAGCAGCCAAGATAGCAGGGGCAATCAGCCCCAGCATTTT
TRBD1,TRBJ2-5,TRBV24-1,-,CATSDRGQETQYF,TGTGCCACCAGCGACAGGGGTCAAGAGACCCAGTACTTC
TRBD2,TRBJ2-7,TRBV14,-,CASSQDVGLAGDEQYF,TGTGCCAGCAGCCAAGATGTAGGACTAGCGGGAGATGAGCAGTACTTC
TRBD1,TRBJ1-4,TRBV4-3,-,CASSQGSLGQGYEKLFF,TGCGCCAGCAGCCAGGGGTCTTTGGGACAGGGGTATGAAAAACTGTTTTTT
-,TRBJ2-5,TRBV6-5,-,CASTIAETQYF,TGTGCCAGCACGATAGCGGAGACCCAGTACTTC
-,TRBJ1-2,TRBV14,once,CASSQYRRGGGYTF,TGTGCCAGCAGCCAATACCGGAGGGGAGGTGGCTACACCTTC
-,TRBJ1-3,TRBV28,-,CASSLMGGSPSGNTIYF,TGTGCCAGCAGTTTAATGGGAGGTTCGCCCTCTGGAAACACCATATATTTT
TRBD2,TRBJ2-1,TRBV18,-,CASSRPGLAINEQFF,TGTGCCAGCTCACGTCCGGGACTAGCGATCAATGAGCAGTTCTTC
TRBD2,TRBJ2-3,TRBV27,-,CASTSGRAWGTQYF,TGTGCCAGCACTAGCGGGAGGGCATGGGGTACGCAGTATTTT
TRBD1,TRBJ1-1,TRBV13,-,CASSTTGDEAFF,TGTGCCAGCAGCACCACAGGGGACGAAGCTTTCTTT
TRBD1,TRBJ2-5,TRBV2,few,CASRPSGTAVFVGETQYF,TGTGCCAGCAGGCCATCCGGGACAGCAGTATTCGTTGGAGAGACCCAGTACTTC
-,TRBJ1-5,TRBV6-2/TRBV6-3,-,CASSYSPGRGSNQPQHF,TGTGCCAGCAGTTACTCGCCAGGTCGGGGTAGCAATCAGCCCCAGCATTTT
TRBD1,TRBJ1-2,TRBV30,-,CAWSVQGAGGYTF,TGTGCCTGGAGTGTACAGGGGGCAGGTGGCTACACCTTC
-,TRBJ2-1,TRBV7-9,-,CASSSLLYNEQFF,TGTGCCAGCAGCTCCTTACTTTACAATGAGCAGTTCTTC
TRBD1,TRBJ1-1,TRBV11-2,-,CASSVQGRNTEAFF,TGTGCCAGCAGCGTACAGGGGCGGAACACTGAAGCTTTCTTT
TRBD2,TRBJ2-3,TRBV3-1/TRBV3-2,-,CASSQGLAASTDTQYF,TGTGCCAGCAGCCAAGGACTAGCGGCAAGCACAGATACGCAGTATTTT
-,TRBJ1-3,TRBV25-1,once,CASRETGAGNTIYF,TGTGCCAGCAGGGAAACAGGAGCTGGAAACACCATATATTTT
-,TRBJ1-1,TRBV30,-,CAWMLLHEAFF,TGTGCCTGGATGCTACTACACGAAGCTTTCTTT
TRBD1,TRBJ2-2,TRBV2,-,CASRDRGRFGELFF,TGTGCCAGCAGGGACAGGGGAAGGTTTGGGGAGCTGTTTTTT
-,TRBJ1-1,TRBV3-1/TRBV3-2,-,CASSFGATEAFF,TGTGCCAGCAGCTTTGGCGCGACAGAAGCTTTCTTT
-,TRBJ2-7,TRBV20-1,-,CSAEYHYEQYF,TGCAGTGCCGAGTACCATTACGAGCAGTACTTC
-,TRBJ2-5,TRBV12-3/TRBV12-4,-,CASSSDDSETQYF,TGTGCCAGCAGCTCAGACGACTCGGAGACCCAGTACTTC
TRBD2,TRBJ2-1,TRBV3-1/TRBV3-2,-,CASSQDALAGGEQFF,TGTGCCAGCAGCCAAGACGCGCTAGCGGGAGGCGAGCAGTTCTTC
-,TRBJ2-1,TRBV7-8,-,CASSLVVGGGEQFF,TGTGCCAGCAGCTTAGTTGTGGGGGGTGGTGAGCAGTTCTTC
-,TRBJ2-7,TRBV21-1,-,CASSKGSDYEQYF,TGTGCCAGCAGCAAAGGTAGCGACTACGAGCAGTACTTC
TRBD1,TRBJ1-3,TRBV4-3,-,CASRTGTGSGNTIYF,TGCGCCAGCAGAACTGGGACAGGCTCTGGAAACACCATATATTTT
-,TRBJ2-1,TRBV5-8,-,CASSLVRTDNPYNEQFF,TGTGCCAGCAGCTTGGTTAGGACGGACAACCCCTACAATGAGCAGTTCTTC
-,TRBJ1-1,TRBV3-1/TRBV3-2,-,CASSQDNAGTEAFF,TGTGCCAGCAGCCAAGATAACGCAGGGACTGAAGCTTTCTTT
TRBD2,TRBJ2-2,TRBV29-1,-,CSVKGWGGTGELFF,TGCAGCGTCAAAGGCTGGGGAGGGACCGGGGAGCTGTTTTTT
TRBD2,TRBJ2-7,TRBV6-2/TRBV6-3,-,CASSYSGTSGSFTYEQYF,TGTGCCAGCAGTTACTCCGGGACTAGCGGGTCCTTTACCTACGAGCAGTACTTC
TRBD2,TRBJ2-1,TRBV19,-,CASSRTSGSFDEQFF,TGTGCCAGTAGTCGGACTAGCGGGAGTTTCGATGAGCAGTTCTTC
TRBD1,TRBJ1-2,TRBV24-1,-,CATSDFEGTGVYYGYTF,TGTGCCACCAGTGATTTTGAGGGGACAGGGGTTTACTATGGCTACACCTTC
TRBD2,TRBJ2-7,TRBV7-2,-,CASSLGGTSYYEQYF,TGTGCCAGCAGCTTAGGAGGGACTAGCTACTACGAGCAGTACTTC
-,TRBJ2-2,TRBV29-1,-,CSVESGLAGELFF,TGCAGCGTTGAATCCGGTCTAGCGGGGGAGCTGTTTTTT
TRBD1,TRBJ1-2,TRBV27,-,CASSSWDRVIGYTF,TGTGCCAGCAGTTCCTGGGACAGGGTTATTGGCTACACCTTC